These T cell receptor beta chains were read from a single sample in a study of shared clonotypes between healthy human individuals. Clones were sequenced by immunoSEQ multiplex PCR, and TCRdb holds only the in-frame ones, with some missing. The data contain about 2 million clones, 85% to 95% of them singletons. Specimen: naive CD4+ T cells sorted from blood. The source of these receptors is a man younger than 35 in good health. Each CDR3 is given with its conserved first and last residue. D genes are given only for firm matches. The listing skips clone size in some rows; elsewhere it reads once, few, many or a size class.

V	J	size	D	CDR3	DNA
TRBV29-1	TRBJ2-1	.	.	CSVGDFTYNEQFF	TGCAGCGTTGGGGACTTCACCTACAATGAGCAGTTCTTC
TRBV19	TRBJ1-6	few	.	CASSIAGVNSPLHF	TGTGCCAGTAGTATAGCGGGGGTAAATTCACCCCTCCACTTT
TRBV10-1	TRBJ2-7	.	.	CASSDPRSSYEQYF	TGCGCCAGCAGTGACCCTAGGAGCTCCTACGAGCAGTACTTC
TRBV6-5	TRBJ1-2	.	.	CASSPRAGPGGGYTF	TGTGCCAGCTCCCCTCGAGCGGGGCCCGGAGGTGGCTACACCTTC
TRBV4-2	TRBJ2-3	.	TRBD2	CASSQAAGGPADTQYF	TGTGCCAGCAGCCAAGCAGCGGGAGGGCCGGCAGATACGCAGTATTTT
TRBV10-3	TRBJ2-7	.	TRBD2	CAISLAGGYEQYF	TGTGCCATCAGTTTAGCGGGAGGGTACGAGCAGTACTTC
TRBV29-1	TRBJ1-1	.	.	CSVERWQGGSGTEAFF	TGCAGCGTTGAGCGGTGGCAGGGAGGATCGGGAACTGAAGCTTTCTTT
TRBV5-4	TRBJ2-1	once	TRBD2	CASSNPRGLANDNEQFF	TGTGCCAGCAGCAACCCCCGGGGACTAGCGAATGACAATGAGCAGTTCTTC
TRBV6-5	TRBJ1-1	.	TRBD1	CASRQGLNTEAFF	TGTGCCAGCAGACAGGGGCTGAACACTGAAGCTTTCTTT
TRBV28	TRBJ1-5	.	.	CASNSVGGNQPQHF	TGTGCCAGCAATTCCGTCGGGGGCAATCAGCCCCAGCATTTT
TRBV5-1	TRBJ1-6	.	TRBD1	CATSRGQNNSPLHF	TGCGCCACCTCCAGGGGGCAGAATAATTCACCCCTCCACTTT
TRBV6-7	TRBJ1-5	.	.	CASSEVEGINQPQHF	TGTGCCAGCAGTGAAGTAGAGGGAATCAATCAGCCCCAGCATTTT
TRBV6-5	TRBJ1-3	.	.	CASSYSKVSGNTIYF	TGTGCCAGCAGTTACTCCAAGGTCTCTGGAAACACCATATATTTT
TRBV5-1	TRBJ1-6	.	TRBD1	CASSPDRAVSPLHF	TGCGCCAGCAGCCCCGACAGGGCCGTTTCACCCCTCCACTTT
TRBV6-1	TRBJ1-6	few	.	CASSVRDGDPLHF	TGTGCCAGCAGTGTCAGGGACGGCGACCCCCTCCACTTT
TRBV5-1	TRBJ1-1	.	.	CASSPGTSEAFF	TGCGCCAGCAGCCCAGGGACATCAGAAGCTTTCTTT
TRBV7-2	TRBJ1-2	.	.	CASSFLGANYGYTF	TGTGCCAGCAGCTTTTTGGGGGCTAACTATGGCTACACCTTC
TRBV10-3	TRBJ1-5	once	TRBD1	CAISRDRGDQPQHF	TGTGCCATCAGTAGGGACAGGGGTGATCAGCCCCAGCATTTT
TRBV2	TRBJ2-5	.	.	CASTPGRGETQYF	TGTGCCAGCACCCCAGGGCGGGGAGAGACCCAGTACTTC
TRBV19	TRBJ1-2	.	TRBD1	CASSGGQGNYGYTF	TGTGCCAGTAGTGGGGGACAGGGAAACTATGGCTACACCTTC
TRBV2	TRBJ2-7	.	TRBD2	CASSLLATISYEQYF	TGTGCCAGCAGCTTACTAGCGACTATTTCCTACGAGCAGTACTTC
TRBV28	TRBJ1-5	.	TRBD1	CASSLGTGVDQPQHF	TGTGCCAGCAGTTTAGGGACAGGGGTCGATCAGCCCCAGCATTTT
TRBV30	TRBJ2-7	.	TRBD2	CAWGLAGPYEQYF	TGTGCCTGGGGACTAGCGGGACCCTACGAGCAGTACTTC
TRBV7-2	TRBJ1-2	.	.	CASSLVSQGAGYGYTF	TGTGCCAGCAGCTTAGTATCACAGGGCGCCGGCTATGGCTACACCTTC
TRBV10-1	TRBJ2-2	.	.	CASSDYGTANTGELFF	TGCGCCAGCAGTGACTATGGGACGGCGAACACCGGGGAGCTGTTTTTT
TRBV5-1	TRBJ2-1	.	TRBD2	CASSLRTGGNNEQFF	TGCGCCAGCAGCTTGCGAACGGGAGGGAACAATGAGCAGTTCTTC
TRBV7-9	TRBJ2-7	.	.	CASSLVAGNEQYF	TGTGCCAGCAGCTTAGTGGCCGGGAACGAGCAGTACTTC
TRBV19	TRBJ2-2	.	TRBD2	CASSSEGLGNTGELFF	TGTGCCAGTAGTAGCGAGGGACTAGGGAACACCGGGGAGCTGTTTTTT
TRBV19	TRBJ1-5	.	.	CASNTYQDSNQPQHF	TGTGCCAGTAATACGTACCAGGATAGCAATCAGCCCCAGCATTTT